These T cell receptor beta chains were read from a single sample in a study of T cell changes during pregnancy in multiple sclerosis. Using immunoSEQ multiplex PCR, the repertoire was profiled, and TCRdb retains in-frame clones only, with some absent. The sample has under 40,000 clones, 80% to 95% seen once. The sample was CD8+ T cells from peripheral blood mononuclear cells, taken before pregnancy. These receptors originate from a female donor with multiple sclerosis, enrolled in a pregnancy study. Each CDR3 is given with its conserved first and last residue. The D gene is left open where the match is weak. Clone size is given for some rows only: seen once, a few or many times, or a class if the clone is expanded.

d_call | j_call | clone_size | v_call | cdr3_nt | cdr3_aa
NA | TRBJ1-4 | NA | TRBV7-9 | TGTGCCAGCAGCTTAGTCGGGGCTAATGAAAAACTGTTTTTT | CASSLVGANEKLFF
TRBD1 | TRBJ1-5 | NA | TRBV6-1 | TGTGCCAGCAGTGAATGGACAGGATCCGGGCGGCCCCAGCATTTT | CASSEWTGSGRPQHF
NA | TRBJ1-4 | once | TRBV15 | TGTGCCACCAACCTGGACAGAGGAGGTGAAAAACTGTTTTTT | CATNLDRGGEKLFF
NA | TRBJ1-2 | NA | TRBV6-1 | TGTGCCAGCAGTGATTGGACAGAACAGTCTAACTATGGCTACACCTTC | CASSDWTEQSNYGYTF
TRBD1 | TRBJ1-6 | NA | TRBV6-5 | TGTGCCAGCGGACGGACAGGCCCTAATAATTCACCCCTCCACTTT | CASGRTGPNNSPLHF
NA | TRBJ2-1 | NA | TRBV12-5 | TGTGCTAGTGGTTTCCGTGGGAGTCTGTTCTTC | CASGFRGSLFF
NA | TRBJ2-1 | NA | TRBV9 | TGTGCCAGCAGCGTAGCAACTGCCTACAATGAGCAGTTCTTC | CASSVATAYNEQFF
TRBD2 | TRBJ2-1 | NA | TRBV6-1 | TGTGCCACCGGACTAGCGTATAGCTCCTACAATGAGCAGTTCTTC | CATGLAYSSYNEQFF
NA | TRBJ1-2 | NA | TRBV6-5 | TGTGCCAGCAGTTACTCGGCAACTAACTATGGCTACACCTTC | CASSYSATNYGYTF
NA | TRBJ1-1 | NA | TRBV9 | TGTGCCAGCAGCCACTCAGGCTTAATGAACACTGAAGCTTTCTTT | CASSHSGLMNTEAFF
NA | TRBJ2-7 | NA | TRBV27 | TGTGCCAGCAGTAGAGGGTGGGGGGAGCCATCCTACGAGCAGTACTTC | CASSRGWGEPSYEQYF
NA | TRBJ2-7 | once | TRBV2 | TGTGCCAGCAGTGCCCGGTTCTCCTACGAGCAGTACTTC | CASSARFSYEQYF
TRBD2 | TRBJ2-2 | once | TRBV7-6 | TGTGCCAGCAGCTTGAGACTAGCGGGAGGGCCGGGCACCGGGGAGCTGTTTTTT | CASSLRLAGGPGTGELFF
NA | TRBJ2-7 | NA | TRBV9 | TGTGCCAGCAGCGTCCGGGACAACCTCTACGAGCAGTACTTC | CASSVRDNLYEQYF
NA | TRBJ2-1 | NA | TRBV7-9 | TGTGCCAGCAGCCCACCGCTGGACACTGAGCAGTTCTTC | CASSPPLDTEQFF
TRBD1 | TRBJ2-2 | NA | TRBV5-6 | TGTGCCAGCAGCTTGGGGGGACAGGGGGCGCTCGGGGAGCTGTTTTTT | CASSLGGQGALGELFF
NA | TRBJ2-2 | NA | TRBV4-1 | TGCGCCAGCAGCCCCGACTCGGGCGGGGAGCTGTTTTTT | CASSPDSGGELFF
NA | TRBJ2-1 | NA | TRBV9 | TGTGCCAGCAGCGCCGGAGGGAGTTCCTACAATGAGCAGTTCTTC | CASSAGGSSYNEQFF
NA | TRBJ2-7 | NA | TRBV5-1 | TGCGCCAGCAGCCACGGACTCGCCTACGAGCAGTACTTC | CASSHGLAYEQYF
TRBD1 | TRBJ1-3 | NA | TRBV27 | TGTGCCAGCAGTAAACAGGGGTTTTCTGGAAACACCATATATTTT | CASSKQGFSGNTIYF
TRBD1 | TRBJ2-7 | NA | TRBV7-9 | TGTGCCAGCAGCTTAGAACAGGGGGTCGACGAGCAGTACTTC | CASSLEQGVDEQYF
NA | TRBJ1-1 | NA | TRBV9 | TGTGCCAGCAGCGTAGGGGGGGGAGGCGTAAACACTGAAGCTTTCTTT | CASSVGGGGVNTEAFF
TRBD2 | TRBJ2-1 | NA | TRBV9 | TGTGCCAGCAGCGCACTCGGGGCAGCTAGCGGGAGGCCCAATGAGCAGTTCTTC | CASSALGAASGRPNEQFF
TRBD1 | TRBJ2-2 | NA | TRBV7-8 | TGTGCCAGCAGCCGTTCCGGGACAGGGGACACCGGGGAGCTGTTTTTT | CASSRSGTGDTGELFF
TRBD1 | TRBJ2-7 | NA | TRBV27 | TGTGCCAGCAGTTTATATCGGCAGGGGGCGGGAGAGCAGTACTTC | CASSLYRQGAGEQYF
TRBD2 | TRBJ2-7 | once | TRBV4-1 | TGCGCCAGCAGCCAAGAGGCGGGGCGGGGGTCCTACGAGCAGTACTTC | CASSQEAGRGSYEQYF
TRBD1 | TRBJ2-7 | NA | TRBV4-1 | TGCGCCAGCAGCCAAGAAGGACAGGGACCCTACGAGCAGTACTTC | CASSQEGQGPYEQYF
NA | TRBJ1-1 | NA | TRBV4-2 | TGTGCCAGCAGCGCAGGAGGTTTCACTGAAGCTTTCTTT | CASSAGGFTEAFF
NA | TRBJ2-1 | NA | TRBV7-6 | TGTGCCAGCAGCCCCATGTTGCGCGGAGAGCAGTTCTTC | CASSPMLRGEQFF
TRBD2 | TRBJ2-2 | NA | TRBV7-6 | TGTGCCAGCAGCTTCCCCCGGGAGGGCGTTATGTGGAACACCGGGGAGCTGTTTTTT | CASSFPREGVMWNTGELFF
TRBD1 | TRBJ1-2 | NA | TRBV10-3 | TGTGCCATCAGGGGAATAACAGGGGCGGTTAGCTATGGCTACACCTTC | CAIRGITGAVSYGYTF
TRBD2 | TRBJ2-5 | NA | TRBV5-1 | TGCGCCAGCAGCTTGGACACGGGAGGTCGAGAGACCCAGTACTTC | CASSLDTGGRETQYF
NA | TRBJ2-1 | NA | TRBV11-2 | TGTGCCAGCAGCTTACTTAGCGCCCATGAGCAGTTCTTC | CASSLLSAHEQFF
NA | TRBJ1-1 | NA | TRBV5-1 | TGCGCCAGCAGCTTAAGGGGACATTTCTTCATGAACACTGAAGCTTTCTTT | CASSLRGHFFMNTEAFF
TRBD1 | TRBJ2-1 | NA | TRBV15 | TGTGCCACCAGCAGAGATGGGGGACAGGGCCATGAGCAGTTCTTC | CATSRDGGQGHEQFF
NA | TRBJ2-3 | once | TRBV5-1 | TGCGCCAGCAGCTTGGAGGGGAGCACAGATACGCAGTATTTT | CASSLEGSTDTQYF
TRBD1 | TRBJ1-2 | NA | TRBV7-9 | TGTGCCAGCAGCTCCGGACAGGAGATCGGCTATGGCTACACCTTC | CASSSGQEIGYGYTF
NA | TRBJ1-2 | NA | TRBV4-1 | TGCGCCAGCAGCCAAGAACGAGTAAGAAACTATGGCTACACCTTC | CASSQERVRNYGYTF
NA | TRBJ2-5 | NA | TRBV7-9 | TGTGCCAGCAGCCCCCAAGACAGAAACCAAGAGACCCAGTACTTC | CASSPQDRNQETQYF
TRBD1 | TRBJ1-1 | NA | TRBV7-6 | TGTGCCAGCAGTTTCGGACAGGGTCGTCGAGCTTTCTTT | CASSFGQGRRAFF
NA | TRBJ2-1 | NA | TRBV10-3 | TGTGCCAGCAGGGTAGCGTCTTCCTACAATGAGCAGTTCTTC | CASRVASSYNEQFF
NA | TRBJ2-5 | NA | TRBV27 | TGTGCCACCTCGGGTCTTCCGAGGGAGACCCAGTACTTC | CATSGLPRETQYF
NA | TRBJ2-7 | NA | TRBV5-4 | TGTGCCAGCAGCTTGGGGCAGGGCTCCTACGAGCAGTACTTC | CASSLGQGSYEQYF
NA | TRBJ2-1 | NA | TRBV27 | TGTGCCAGCAGTTTAGGAGGTGTTTACAATGAGCAGTTCTTC | CASSLGGVYNEQFF
TRBD2 | TRBJ2-7 | NA | TRBV6-5 | TGTGCCAGCAGTTTAGCGGGAAGTCTATCCTACGAGCAGTACTTC | CASSLAGSLSYEQYF
NA | TRBJ1-1 | NA | TRBV4-1 | TGCGCCAGCAGCCAAGTTTCAGGAATGAACACTGAAGCTTTCTTT | CASSQVSGMNTEAFF
NA | TRBJ1-2 | NA | TRBV10-3 | TGTGCCATCAGCCCGGGGGAGAAGGGTTATGGCTACACCTTC | CAISPGEKGYGYTF
TRBD1 | TRBJ2-7 | NA | TRBV9 | TGTGCCAGCAGCCCTGGGACAGGGACCTACGAGCAGTACTTC | CASSPGTGTYEQYF
NA | TRBJ1-1 | few | TRBV10-3 | TGTGCCATCAGGGAGGGGCCTGAAGCTTTCTTT | CAIREGPEAFF
TRBD1 | TRBJ1-5 | NA | TRBV27 | TGTGCCAGCAGTCCCGACAGGGGTAGCGGACAGCCCCAGCATTTT | CASSPDRGSGQPQHF
NA | TRBJ1-2 | NA | TRBV4-1 | TGCGCCAGCAGCCAAGCCGACGGGTCTCCAAACTATGGCTACACCTTC | CASSQADGSPNYGYTF
TRBD1 | TRBJ1-2 | NA | TRBV5-5 | TGTGCCAGCAGCCCCGGGACAGGGCTTGGCTATGGCTACACCTTC | CASSPGTGLGYGYTF
TRBD1 | TRBJ1-4 | NA | TRBV7-9 | TGTGCCAGCAGTTCGACAGGGGGAACTAATGAAAAACTGTTTTTT | CASSSTGGTNEKLFF
NA | TRBJ1-2 | NA | TRBV21-1 | TGTGCCAGCAGCATGAGGGGGACAGGTCGATTTGGCTACACCTTC | CASSMRGTGRFGYTF
NA | TRBJ1-1 | NA | TRBV2 | TGTGCCAGCGGTGGAGGGAACACTGAAGCTTTCTTT | CASGGGNTEAFF